This section outlines one TCR beta chain sequence together with its context. Its antigen specificity is not known. No quality values exist for individual bases; no much larger clone is one base distant. The data were obtained in a study of lymphopenia after photon versus proton radiotherapy (dated by TCRdb to between 2017 and 2020). In the study overall: Photon and proton radiation therapy were compared by the study for their immunological effects in patients with gastrointestinal tumors who developed high-grade lymphopenia. The cohort included roughly 20 patients with gastrointestinal tumors who developed lymphopenia after receiving either photon or proton therapy. The study was designed to characterize how the impact on the immune system differs between the two radiation modalities. General findings and caveats noted by the study authors: The survival association was examined only in patients who died, and the authors described better survival with proton therapy as a possibility, not as a demonstrated result. During treatment, patients who received photon therapy lost naive T cells and TCR diversity and gained effector/memory populations, whereas patients who received proton therapy remained relatively stable. After the lymphocyte count nadir, repertoires from photon-treated patients showed oligoclonal expansion, particularly of CD8+ Temra cells, and this expansion drove the decline in diversity. Across the cohort, among patients who died, a greater drop in TCR diversity after the nadir was inversely correlated with overall survival time.

The library was made by the immunoSEQ multiplex PCR assay. T cell repertoires were profiled with deep sequencing of rearranged TCR beta loci together with multiparametric flow cytometry. This immuneACCESS table, as held by TCRdb, lists in-frame sequences with V and J called but not all clones. Of the missing ones, under half trace to an unresolved V gene in checked studies; the others have no known cause. This sample is represented by 10,000 to 15,000 clones; about 89% of them were singletons. The ten biggest clones cover 3% to 4% of the sample. Ends trimmed: V by 2 bases, J by 9 bases; bases unmatched to a gene: 6. Based on the germline V gene, the CDR1 and CDR2 sequences are LGHNA and YNFKEQ. The CDR3 runs 13 residues from the cysteine to the phenylalanine. Only the CDR3 region is kept as DNA, spanning 39 bases read in frame from base 1.

The receptor comes from a man in his 60s with pancreatic cancer. The chain uses TRBV4-2 and TRBJ1-1; 7 bases in the junction line up with TRBD1. The sample here was peripheral blood, taken from a patient treated with proton-based radiotherapy. The nucleotide sequence is TGTGCCAGCAGCCAATTTCCGGGACAGAAAGCTTTCTTT. This encodes CASSQFPGQKAFF.